This T cell receptor beta chain was identified during a study of graft-versus-host responses after intestinal transplantation. Across the whole study: Every recipient had anti-thymocyte globulin induction and about three years of tacrolimus plus steroids.

As to this clone: The antigen is undetermined.

Clones were read by immunoSEQ multiplex PCR, and TCRdb kept only the in-frame ones, dropping some. Here the sample spans about 88,000 clones, around 90% being singletons. Whole-study findings and limits: In patients with graft-donor T cell macrochimerism, allograft graft-versus-host to host-versus-graft clonal ratios were high. The recipient marrow held GvH clones, and some of them showed up first in ileum or blood.

The source of this sequence is a human donor who received an intestinal transplant. Material: unstimulated CD4+ T cells sorted from spleen or lymph node cells, obtained before intestinal transplant.

The CDR3 protein is CASSLRTGRGTDTQYF. The CDR3 DNA is TGTGCCAGCAGTTTGCGGACAGGGAGGGGAACAGATACGCAGTATTTT. This chain joins TRBV6-5 and TRBJ2-3, with TRBD1 as a possible D gene (8 bases). Between the trimmed V and J ends, which lost 4 bases and 3 bases, there was a span of 17 bases. The CDR3 length is 16 residues. CDR1 is MNHEY, CDR2 SVGAGI, per germline.